This T cell receptor (beta chain) stems from a study of identical twins. TCRdb itself ran the 5' RACE reads through MiXCR, one entry per CDR3 protein. The sample carries 400,000 to 500,000 distinct CDR3 sequences, less than 20% recorded once. This clonotype has only a few counts. Its antigen is still unknown. Regarding the study as a whole: The study reached conclusions through statistical analysis that was cross-sectional, not following the same donors. Cord blood's abundant beta clonotypes had fewer insertions, unlike memory repertoires.

What was sequenced was naive T cells sorted from blood. The TCR sequence derives from a man aged 50 to 60 in good health.

CDR3 nucleotides: TGTGCCACCCGTCGGGGGACGGACACCGGGGAGCTGTTTTTT. Encoded protein: CATRRGTDTGELFF. This chain connects TRBV10-3 to TRBJ2-2; TRBD2 is a possible D gene (6 bases). V lost 10 bases and J lost 3, with 15 bases in between. Germline V gene data show CDR1 as ENHRY and CDR2 as SYGVKD. This CDR3 spans 14 amino acids.